Below are 18 T cell receptor beta chains sequenced from a single sample in a study of spatial heterogeneity in lung cancer. Whole-study results and caveats: Intratumoral expanded alpha and beta TCR counts were found to track tumor mutation counts.

Time point here: sample taken at primary tumor resection. What these receptors recognize is not known. A single record per CDR3 protein comes from TCRdb applying MiXCR to the 5' RACE reads. This table has 4,000 or so distinct CDR3 sequences, roughly a tenth appearing once. The input for sequencing was lung tumor tissue, taken at surgery. The receptors here all came from a male donor with early-stage non-small cell lung cancer.

Comments on this clonotype: Within a library made for alpha chains, this beta chain is off target, and its count is uninformative. The chain is built from TRBV6-6 and TRBJ1-1; D might be TRBD1 (5 bases). This CDR3 has 16 residues. Trimming took 0 bases from V and 1 from J, leaving 12 bases between them. Germline lookup yields CDR1 MNHNY and CDR2 SVGAGI (reference sequence). CDR3 amino acids: CASSYSVGRENTEAFF. CDR3 nucleotides: TGTGCCAGCAGTTACTCTGTAGGCAGGGAGAACACTGAAGCTTTCTTT.

This clonotype is medium-sized (0.01 to 0.1%) by share. This beta chain lies outside the target of a library built for alpha chains; its clone size means little. This rearrangement joins TRBV5-1 to TRBJ2-1; 10 bases match TRBD2. This CDR3 spans 18 amino acids. Germline CDR1 SGHRS, CDR2 YFSETQ. After removal of 0 bases from V and 5 bases from J, the junction contained 11 bases not matched to a gene. The CDR3 DNA is TGCGCCAGCAGCTTGGCCGAAGCGGGAGGGGGCCTGGACAATGAGCAGTTCTTC. Its translation: CASSLAEAGGGLDNEQFF.

For this clonotype: This beta chain turned up in a library designed for alpha chains; as an off-target read, its abundance says little. This CDR3 reads CASSYRRGTGANVLTF. The CDR3 region has the DNA TGTGCCAGCAGTTATAGGAGGGGGACTGGGGCCAACGTCCTGACTTTC. The chain links TRBV6-6 to TRBJ2-6; D is tentatively TRBD1 or TRBD2 (6 bases each). Germline V gene sequence: CDR1 MNHNY, CDR2 SVGAGI (reference sequence). V shed 3 bases and J shed 2 bases, with 11 bases lying between them. The CDR3 covers 16 residues.

By share, this clonotype ranks as medium-sized (0.01 to 0.1%). Since the library was made to target alpha chains, this beta chain is a stray read and its abundance is not meaningful. The chain couples TRBV27 to TRBJ2-3, with D uncertain. The V gene lost 10 bases and the J gene lost 1 base, with 15 bases spanning the gap. The CDR3 spans 14 residues. Germline V CDR1 and CDR2: MNHEY, SMNVEV (reference sequence). CDR3: CATKISHGTDTQYF. CDR3 bases: TGTGCCACCAAGATTAGTCACGGCACAGATACGCAGTATTTT.

This clonotype is classed as medium-sized. A library prepared for alpha chains yielded this beta chain as an off-target read; its size is of little meaning. The V gene is TRBV23-1, the J gene TRBJ2-3; tentative D call: TRBD1 (6 bases). TRBV23-1 is an ORF, with its function uncertain. The V end lost 0 bases, the J end lost 1 base, and 11 bases lay between the germline ends. This CDR3 has 16 residues. This CDR3 reads CASSQSNKGGTDTQYF. CDR3 DNA: TGCGCCAGCAGTCAATCGAACAAGGGGGGCACAGATACGCAGTATTTT.

By frequency in the sample, this clonotype is medium-sized. The library was built for alpha chains, so this beta chain is an off-target read and its size means little. The chain recombines TRBV4-3 with TRBJ1-6; the D is unclear. The CDR3 is 15 amino acids. V was clipped by 0 bases and J by 7 bases, with 10 bases between them. Germline V lookup: CDR1 LGHNA, CDR2 YSLEER. CDR3 loop: CASSQDPDRNSPLHF. For the CDR3, the DNA is TGCGCCAGCAGCCAAGATCCGGACCGAAATTCACCCCTCCACTTT.

Comment on this clonotype: This beta chain appears as a stray read in a library generated for alpha chains; its size is not informative. This sequence joins TRBV5-1 and TRBJ1-1, with D perhaps matching TRBD1 (5 bases). Per the germline V gene, CDR1 is SGHRS and CDR2 is YFSETQ. V lost 5 bases and J 6 bases, leaving 14 bases between the germline ends. The CDR3 runs 13 residues. CDR3 residues: CASSSTGAPEAFF. Written as DNA, the CDR3 is TGCGCCAGCAGTTCAACCGGGGCCCCTGAAGCTTTCTTT.

This clonotype was counted between two and nine times. A library made for alpha chains picked up this beta chain off target, so its size means little. The chain combines TRBV20-1 with TRBJ2-1, with 7 nucleotides matching TRBD1. CDR3 length: 12 residues. Germline V gene data show CDR1 as DFQATT and CDR2 as SNEGSKA (reference sequence). V shed 5 bases, J shed 10 bases, and the junction held 8 bases outside the gene matches. This chain's CDR3 is CSAPTGRGEQFF. CDR3 nucleotides: TGCAGTGCTCCGACAGGGAGAGGCGAGCAGTTCTTC.

This clonotype is labeled medium-sized. Being off target in a library aimed at alpha chains, this beta chain has a size of little meaning. The rearrangement uses TRBV20-1 and TRBJ2-3, with TRBD2 identical over 12 bases. Trimming removed 3 bases from V and 1 base from J; junction bases left unmatched: 14. The V gene's germline CDR1 is DFQATT and CDR2 SNEGSKA (reference sequence). CDR3 size: 19 residues. The CDR3 loop is CSASPQRASGRVGTDTQYF. The DNA for the CDR3 is TGCAGTGCTAGTCCTCAGAGGGCTAGCGGGAGGGTGGGCACAGATACGCAGTATTTT.

This clonotype is classed as medium-sized. This beta chain lies outside the target of a library built for alpha chains; its clone size means little. The chain carries TRBV7-6 and TRBJ2-2, with D perhaps TRBD1 (6 bases). Germline V gene sequence: CDR1 SGHVS, CDR2 FNYEAQ. The CDR3 length is 16 residues. V lost 4 bases and J 5 bases, leaving 17 bases between the germline ends. The CDR3 DNA follows: TGTGCCAGCAGCTCTACCGGGACACAGTATACCGGGGAGCTGTTTTTT. Translated, it gives CASSSTGTQYTGELFF.

A word on this clonotype: A library prepared for alpha chains yielded this beta chain as an off-target read; its size is of little meaning. The J gene is TRBJ1-4, the V gene TRBV4-1; D is perhaps TRBD1 (5 bases). V was shortened by 0 bases and J by 0 bases, with 11 bases between the two germline ends. The CDR3 length is 17 residues. Germline CDR1 reads MGHRA; CDR2 reads YSYEKL. The chain's CDR3 is CASSQEAGSATNEKLFF. The CDR3 coding sequence is TGCGCCAGCAGCCAAGAGGCAGGGTCTGCAACTAATGAAAAACTGTTTTTT.

With respect to this clonotype: For a library built for alpha chains, this beta chain is a stray read; little rests on its size. J is TRBJ1-1 and V is TRBV27; D call uncertain. This CDR3 is 13 amino acids long. The germline V gene has CDR1 MNHEY and CDR2 SMNVEV (reference sequence). V was shortened by 3 bases and J by 4 bases, with 9 bases between the two germline ends. CDR3: CASSFRRGTEAFF. CDR3 nucleotide sequence: TGTGCCAGCAGTTTCAGACGGGGCACTGAAGCTTTCTTT.

In its sample, this clonotype was seen a few times. This beta chain is off target for a library built for alpha chains, so its abundance means little. This chain joins TRBV7-3 and TRBJ2-2, with TRBD1 as a possible D gene (6 bases). V was trimmed by 1 base and J by 5 bases, leaving 20 bases between them. CDR1 and CDR2 (germline): SGHTA, FQGTGA. The CDR3 sequence is 18 residues long. Written as DNA, the CDR3 is TGTGCCAGCAGCTTAAAGGGGGTGCGAACAGAGGAAACCGGGGAGCTGTTTTTT. It is translated as CASSLKGVRTEETGELFF.

By share, this clonotype counts as large. The junction and the germline gene differ at one end; a read error may be behind it. A library prepared for alpha chains yielded this beta chain as an off-target read; its size is of little meaning. The V gene is TRBV7-2, the J gene TRBJ2-7, with 9 bases that match TRBD2. The CDR3 extends over 15 amino acids. Germline CDR1 and CDR2: SGHTA and FQGNSA. The CDR3 DNA follows: TGTGCCAGCAGCGTAGCGGGAGAGAGCTCCTACGAGCAGTACTTC. Translation: CASSVAGESSYEQYF.

This clonotype was detected only a few times. The library was designed around alpha chains, so this beta chain is a stray read whose abundance carries little weight. V is TRBV2 and J is TRBJ2-1; D gene ambiguous. V was shortened by 5 bases and J by 5 bases, with 10 bases between the two germline ends. The CDR3 extends over 13 amino acids. Germline V gene lookup returns CDR1 SNHLY and CDR2 FYNNEI. CDR3 sequence reads: CASSTPGNNEQFF. The CDR3 DNA sequence: TGTGCCAGCAGTACACCGGGCAACAATGAGCAGTTCTTC.

Sample share makes this clonotype medium-sized (0.01 to 0.1%). Being off target in a library aimed at alpha chains, this beta chain has a size of little meaning. The CDR3 reads CASSLGGDPTYNEQFF. Here the CDR3 DNA reads TGTGCCAGCAGTCTTGGGGGGGACCCAACCTACAATGAGCAGTTCTTC. The chain couples TRBV11-2 to TRBJ2-1; 7 bases map to TRBD2. J lost 2 bases, V lost 6 bases, and 10 bases had no gene match. Germline V gives CDR1 SGHAT, CDR2 FQNNGV. The CDR3 length is 16 residues.

By share, this clonotype counts as medium-sized (0.01 to 0.1%). This beta chain represents an off-target read in a library built for alpha chains; its size is of limited meaning. The chain joins TRBV29-1 to TRBJ2-7; 9 bases match TRBD1. The CDR3 extends over 13 amino acids. CDR1 and CDR2 from the germline V gene are SQVTM and ANQGSEA. V lost 5 bases, J lost 4 bases, and 6 bases stayed unmatched. The chain's CDR3 is CSVRGQGGYEQYF. The CDR3 DNA follows: TGCAGCGTTCGGGGACAGGGAGGATACGAGCAGTACTTC.

A word on this clonotype: Within a library made for alpha chains, this beta chain is off target, and its count is uninformative. The chain uses TRBV5-1 and TRBJ1-1, with D maybe TRBD1 (5 bases). The V and J ends lost 2 bases and 5 bases respectively, with 10 bases between them. In germline, CDR1 is SGHRS, CDR2 YFSETQ. This CDR3 is built from 13 residues. The CDR3 here is CASSFEGSTEAFF. CDR3 sequence (DNA): TGCGCCAGCAGCTTTGAGGGGTCAACTGAAGCTTTCTTT.